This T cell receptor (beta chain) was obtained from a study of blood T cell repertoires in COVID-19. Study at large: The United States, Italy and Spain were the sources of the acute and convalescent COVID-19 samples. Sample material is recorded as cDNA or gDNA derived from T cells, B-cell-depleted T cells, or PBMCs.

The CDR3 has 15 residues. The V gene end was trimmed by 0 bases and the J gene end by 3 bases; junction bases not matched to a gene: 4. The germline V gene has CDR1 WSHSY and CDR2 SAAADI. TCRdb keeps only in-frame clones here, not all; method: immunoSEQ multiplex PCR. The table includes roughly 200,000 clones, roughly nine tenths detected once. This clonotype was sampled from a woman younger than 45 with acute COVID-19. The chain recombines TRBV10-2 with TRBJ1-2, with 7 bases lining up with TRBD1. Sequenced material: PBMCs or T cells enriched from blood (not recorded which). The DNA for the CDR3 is TGCGCCAGCAGTGAGTCAAGGGGGCTGGACTATGGCTACACCTTC. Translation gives CASSESRGLDYGYTF.